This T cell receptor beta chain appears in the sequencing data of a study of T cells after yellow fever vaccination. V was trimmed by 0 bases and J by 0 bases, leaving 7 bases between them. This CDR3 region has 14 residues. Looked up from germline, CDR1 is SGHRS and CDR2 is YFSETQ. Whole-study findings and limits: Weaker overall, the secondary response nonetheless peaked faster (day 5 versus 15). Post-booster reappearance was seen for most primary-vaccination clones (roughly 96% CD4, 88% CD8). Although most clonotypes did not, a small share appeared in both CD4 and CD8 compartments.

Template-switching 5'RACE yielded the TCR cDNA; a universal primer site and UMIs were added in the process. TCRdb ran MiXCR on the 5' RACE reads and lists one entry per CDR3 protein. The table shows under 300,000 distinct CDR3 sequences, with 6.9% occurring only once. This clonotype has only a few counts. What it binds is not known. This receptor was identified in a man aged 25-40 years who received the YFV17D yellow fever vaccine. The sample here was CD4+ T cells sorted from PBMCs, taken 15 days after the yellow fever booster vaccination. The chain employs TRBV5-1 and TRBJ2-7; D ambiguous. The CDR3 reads CASSLVQDSYEQYF. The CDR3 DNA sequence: TGCGCCAGCAGCTTGGTTCAGGACTCCTACGAGCAGTACTTC.